This T cell receptor (beta chain) was profiled in a study of OX40 agonist ivuxolimab in advanced cancers. Study as a whole: Patients took ivuxolimab, an agonistic anti-OX40 (CD134) antibody. Patients with prior anti-PD-1, anti-PD-L1 or anti-CTLA-4 therapy were eligible; 40% had some. Study-wide findings and caveats: Partial responders at 0.1-3.0 mg/kg had among the lowest clonal expansion.

Repertoires were generated with immunoSEQ multiplex PCR, while TCRdb's copy carries only in-frame clones and drops some. The sample carries roughly 86,000 clones, 65% to 90% recorded once. As to this clone: Antigen: not known.

The source of this sequence is an adult with an advanced solid tumor such as melanoma, head and neck, liver or kidney cancer. The material sequenced was CD4+ or CD8+ T cells sorted from blood, taken in a trial of the OX40 agonist ivuxolimab.

The CDR3 DNA reads as TGTGCCACCAGCAGAGATCAGGCAGGGGGAAAAAATGAGCAGTTCTTC. It is translated as CATSRDQAGGKNEQFF. The chain uses TRBV15 and TRBJ2-1, with 7 positions matching TRBD1. Germline V gene sequence: CDR1 LNHNV, CDR2 YYDKDF (reference sequence). The CDR3 extends over 16 amino acids. J lost 7 bases, V lost 0 bases, and 9 bases had no gene match.